One sample yielded the 28 T cell receptor beta chains listed below, sequenced in a study of beta chain features in type 1 diabetes. Expressed TCRB transcripts were sequenced because the entire RNA isolate underwent reverse transcription. TCRdb's copy holds only in-frame clones and misses some; the assay was immunoSEQ multiplex PCR. This table has 120,000 to 150,000 clones, over 9.5% appearing once. Material: naive CD4+ T cells from blood. These receptors were obtained from a man aged 18-30 years in good health.

This clone was counted a few times. The chain carries TRBV5-1 and TRBJ2-5; D possibly corresponds to TRBD2 (6 bases). CDR3 size: 14 residues. V lost 4 bases and J 4 bases, leaving 14 bases between the germline ends. CDR1 is SGHRS and CDR2 is YFSETQ in the germline V gene. CDR3 loop: CASSPAMGGETQYF. The CDR3 DNA reads TGCGCCAGCAGCCCGGCGATGGGGGGAGAGACCCAGTACTTC.

This clone was counted between two and nine times. V and J are TRBV27 and TRBJ2-5, with D perhaps matching TRBD1 (5 bases). The V end was cut by 5 bases, the J end by 2 bases, with 15 bases between. The length of the CDR3 is 15 residues. Germline V lookup: CDR1 MNHEY, CDR2 SMNVEV (reference sequence). CDR3 sequence (DNA): TGTGCCAGCAGTAATAGACAGAGCCGGCAAGAGACCCAGTACTTC. It specifies CASSNRQSRQETQYF.

This chain uses TRBV7-9 with TRBJ1-2; D remains unclear. Germline V gene data show CDR1 as SEHNR and CDR2 as FQNEAQ (reference sequence). CDR3 length: 14 residues. Trimming stripped 2 bases from V and 6 bases from J, with 13 bases between. CDR3: CASSLIRGNDGYTF. The CDR3 bases are TGTGCCAGCAGCTTAATTCGGGGAAACGATGGCTACACCTTC. Variable domain in full (rest from reference TRBV7-9 and TRBJ1-2): DTGVSQNPRHKITKRGQNVTFRCDPISEHNRLYWYRQTLGQGPEFLTYFQNEAQLEKSRLLSDRFSAERPKGSFSTLEIQRTEQGDSAMYLCASSLIRGNDGYTFGSGTRLTVV.

This clone was picked up a small number of times. The chain is built from TRBV11-2 and TRBJ2-3, with D maybe TRBD2 (6 bases). V was pared by 2 bases and J by 0 bases, with 9 bases between. The CDR3 has 15 amino acids. Germline loops: CDR1 SGHAT, CDR2 FQNNGV. Here the CDR3 DNA reads TGTGCCAGCAGCTTACTCGGGACTAGCACAGATACGCAGTATTTT. It encodes CASSLLGTSTDTQYF.

V and J are TRBV18 and TRBJ1-5; 8 bases are a match to TRBD1. The V gene's germline CDR1 is KGHSH and CDR2 LQKENI. V lost 4 bases to trimming and J lost 5 bases; unmatched junction nucleotides: 16. The CDR3 has 18 amino acids. As DNA, the CDR3 is TGTGCCAGCTCACGACGAGGGGCAGGGGGCGAAGGAGATCAGCCCCAGCATTTT. Amino acid sequence: CASSRRGAGGEGDQPQHF.

This chain joins TRBV19 and TRBJ2-1, with 8 bases identical to TRBD1. From germline, CDR1 is LNHDA and CDR2 SQIVND (reference sequence). This CDR3 region has 14 residues. The trim removed 7 bases at V and 7 bases at J, leaving 9 bases unmatched. The CDR3 here is CASKPGGERNEQFF. Written as DNA, the CDR3 is TGTGCCAGTAAACCAGGGGGCGAAAGGAATGAGCAGTTCTTC.

The rearrangement links TRBV27 to TRBJ2-1; TRBD1 matches at 7 bases. Germline V gives CDR1 MNHEY, CDR2 SMNVEV (reference sequence). The CDR3 is made up of 17 amino acids. After removal of 0 bases from V and 1 base from J, the junction contained 6 bases not matched to a gene. Here the CDR3 reads CASSLSGGRGSYNEQFF. The CDR3 DNA reads TGTGCCAGCAGTTTATCCGGAGGCAGGGGGTCCTACAATGAGCAGTTCTTC.

There are a few counts of this clone. This chain connects TRBV4-1 to TRBJ1-4; a possible D gene is TRBD1 (5 bases). Per germline, CDR1 MGHRA and CDR2 YSYEKL. Between the trimmed V and J ends, which lost 1 base and 4 bases, there was a span of 10 bases. The CDR3 has 15 residues. In DNA form, the CDR3 reads TGCGCCAGCAGCCAAGCGGGGGTTAATAATGAAAAACTGTTTTTT. It encodes CASSQAGVNNEKLFF.

This clone has only a few counts. The V call is TRBV5-1, the J call TRBJ2-5; 7 bases fit TRBD2. J was trimmed by 2 bases and V by 1 base; bases with no gene match: 5. Looked up from germline, CDR1 is SGHRS and CDR2 is YFSETQ. This CDR3 contains 15 residues. In DNA, the CDR3 is TGCGCCAGCAGCTTGACTAGCGCCCCTCAAGAGACCCAGTACTTC. Translated, it gives CASSLTSAPQETQYF.

CDR3 residues: CAASSTGDWNEQFF. For the CDR3, the DNA is TGTGCCGCGAGTTCGACAGGGGACTGGAATGAGCAGTTCTTC. This chain links TRBV6-5 with TRBJ2-1, with 8 bases fitting TRBD1. Germline CDR1 reads MNHEY; CDR2 reads SVGAGI. J was trimmed by 7 bases and V by 11 bases; bases with no gene match: 13. The CDR3 is 14 residues long.

The J gene is TRBJ2-2, the V gene TRBV7-3; 9 bases align to TRBD2. The CDR3 loop spans 16 amino acids. V dropped 1 base and J dropped 9; count of bases not matched to a gene: 9. The V gene's germline CDR1 is SGHTA and CDR2 FQGTGA. The CDR3 DNA is TGTGCCAGCAGCTTAAGATCGGCGGGGGGGGACCGGGAGCTGTTTTTT. Translated, it gives CASSLRSAGGDRELFF.

This clone has just a few counts. For the CDR3, the DNA is TGTGCCACCGCACAGGGCTTGGGGTACGAGCAGTACTTC. Translating it yields CATAQGLGYEQYF. The rearrangement uses TRBV6-6 and TRBJ2-7; the D gene is possibly TRBD1 (6 bases). CDR1 and CDR2 from the germline V gene are MNHNY and SVGAGI (reference sequence). With 10 bases removed from V and 4 bases from J, the gap between germline ends came to 17 bases. The CDR3 is 13 residues long.

The V gene is TRBV6-5, the J gene TRBJ2-5; the match to TRBD2 covers 10 bases. The CDR3 has 14 amino acids. Germline CDR1 is MNHEY and CDR2 is SVGAGI. V lost 5 bases, J lost 5 bases, and 5 bases stayed unmatched. The CDR3 DNA reads TGTGCCAGCAGTACAAATAGCGGGGGGGAGACCCAGTACTTC. Translation gives CASSTNSGGETQYF.

The chain joins TRBV6-5 to TRBJ1-6, with D possibly being TRBD1 (5 bases). This CDR3 comprises 15 residues. Trimming removed 2 bases from V and 7 bases from J, with 12 bases in between. Germline-derived CDR1 and CDR2 are MNHEY and SVGAGI. The CDR3 loop is CASSYDSRLNSPLHF. CDR3 nucleotides: TGTGCCAGCAGTTACGACAGTCGCTTAAATTCACCCCTCCACTTT.

This clone showed up just a few times. The gene calls are TRBV9 and TRBJ1-6, with TRBD1 as a possible D gene (6 bases). Germline lookup yields CDR1 SGDLS and CDR2 YYNGEE. There are 16 residues in the CDR3. V was cut by 3 bases and J by 9 bases, with 19 bases left in between. CDR3 protein: CASSEGIRDTSSPLHF. The CDR3 DNA reads TGTGCCAGCAGCGAGGGAATCCGGGACACCAGTTCACCCCTCCACTTT.

The chain combines TRBV7-2 with TRBJ2-2, with D perhaps TRBD2 (6 bases). V was shortened by 4 bases and J by 4 bases, with 16 bases between the two germline ends. The CDR3 has 16 amino acids. Germline CDR1 SGHTA, CDR2 FQGNSA. CDR3 in amino acids: CASSSDYPRSTGELFF. CDR3 nucleotides: TGTGCCAGCAGCTCGGACTATCCTCGGAGCACCGGGGAGCTGTTTTTT.

This clone was observed a handful of times. CDR3 loop: CASSFTGSREQYF. CDR3 coding DNA: TGCGCCAGCAGCTTTACAGGGTCTCGGGAGCAGTACTTC. The chain combines TRBV5-1 with TRBJ2-7, with D possibly TRBD1 on 6 matching bases. Trimming took 2 bases from V and 7 from J, leaving 13 bases between them. The V gene's germline CDR1 is SGHRS and CDR2 YFSETQ. The length of the CDR3 is 13 residues.

This clone was found a few times. V usage is TRBV28 and J usage is TRBJ2-2; 8 positions agree with TRBD1. The V gene's germline CDR1 is MDHEN and CDR2 SYDVKM. This CDR3 has 16 residues. Losses at the gene ends were 8 bases for V and 8 bases for J; bases not matched to a gene: 16. CDR3 loop: CASLRPGTGNRGELFF. CDR3 DNA: TGTGCCAGCCTTCGACCGGGGACAGGCAACAGGGGGGAGCTGTTTTTT. Drawing the rest from reference TRBV28 and TRBJ2-2, the complete variable domain is DVKVTQSSRYLVKRTGEKVFLECVQDMDHENMFWYRQDPGLGLRLIYFSYDVKMKEKGDIPEGYSVSREKKERFSLILESASTNQTSMYLCASLRPGTGNRGELFFGEGSRLTVL.

This clone was observed at least ten times. The chain recombines TRBV18 with TRBJ2-5; possible D gene TRBD2, 5 bases. CDR1 and CDR2 (germline): KGHSH, LQKENI. There are 15 residues in the CDR3. V was pared by 0 bases and J by 4 bases, with 12 bases between. This CDR3 reads CASSPPRGGRETQYF. CDR3 bases: TGTGCCAGCTCACCACCGCGTGGAGGTAGAGAGACCCAGTACTTC.

This clone was seen only a few times. The chain employs TRBV18 and TRBJ2-3, with D possibly being TRBD2 (6 bases). This CDR3 region has 15 residues. Germline V CDR1 and CDR2: KGHSH, LQKENI. Trimming removed 6 bases at V and 2 bases at J, with 15 bases between. CDR3 sequence reads: CASSRETKTTDTQYF. DNA for the CDR3: TGTGCCAGCTCCCGGGAGACTAAAACCACAGATACGCAGTATTTT.

This clone was found a few times. The rearrangement uses TRBV29-1 and TRBJ2-7, with TRBD1 identical over 9 bases. CDR3 length: 15 residues. Germline CDR1 and CDR2: SQVTM and ANQGSEA. V trimming: 6 bases; J trimming: 1 base; junction bases outside the gene matches: 10. For the CDR3, the DNA is TGCAGCGTGGTCCCCCGGGACAGGGCATCCTACGAGCAGTACTTC. This codes for CSVVPRDRASYEQYF.

This clone was counted between two and nine times. The chain joins TRBV20-1 to TRBJ2-3; TRBD1 is a possible D gene (5 bases). Trimming pared 8 bases from V and 1 base from J, leaving 7 bases between. CDR1 DFQATT and CDR2 SNEGSKA come from the germline V gene (reference sequence). The CDR3 runs 11 residues. The CDR3, as DNA: TGCAGTCAAGGGGGCACAGATACGCAGTATTTT. Its translation is CSQGGTDTQYF.

In its sample, this clone was seen a few times. The chain employs TRBV6-6 and TRBJ2-1; 8 positions match TRBD1. V dropped 2 bases and J dropped 4; count of bases not matched to a gene: 1. CDR1 and CDR2 from the germline V gene are MNHNY and SVGAGI (reference sequence). The CDR3 is made up of 14 amino acids. CDR3 sequence reads: CASSYRDRYNEQFF. Written as DNA, the CDR3 is TGTGCCAGCAGTTACCGGGACAGGTACAATGAGCAGTTCTTC.

The V call is TRBV29-1, the J call TRBJ1-5; 9 nucleotides match TRBD1. Germline CDR1 is SQVTM and CDR2 is ANQGSEA. CDR3 length: 13 residues. V trimming: 6 bases; J trimming: 6 bases; junction bases outside the gene matches: 6. CDR3: CSVTGTGSQPQHF. The CDR3 DNA reads TGCAGCGTGACCGGGACAGGGAGTCAGCCCCAGCATTTT.

This rearrangement joins TRBV6-6 to TRBJ2-7; TRBD1 is a possible D gene (6 bases). Germline CDR1 MNHNY, CDR2 SVGAGI (reference sequence). V was cut by 2 bases and J by 3 bases, with 11 bases left in between. The CDR3 has 14 residues. The CDR3 is CASSYLTGRYEQYF. The CDR3 coding sequence is TGTGCCAGCAGTTACCTGACAGGACGCTACGAGCAGTACTTC.

The V gene is TRBV28, the J gene TRBJ2-2; maybe TRBD2 (6 bases). The CDR3 runs 16 residues. V was pared by 1 base and J by 6 bases, with 15 bases between. Germline-derived CDR1 and CDR2 are MDHEN and SYDVKM. The CDR3: CASSLSGSVGAGELFF. For the CDR3, the DNA is TGTGCCAGCAGTTTATCCGGGAGCGTTGGCGCCGGGGAGCTGTTTTTT.

This clone was counted only a few times. CDR3 residues: CASISGTGAGNQPQHF. The CDR3 nucleotides are TGTGCCAGCATCTCGGGGACAGGGGCCGGCAATCAGCCCCAGCATTTT. The V and J genes are TRBV2 and TRBJ1-5, with 10 bases fitting TRBD1. Trimming at V came to 7 bases and at J to 2 bases, leaving 8 bases not matched to a gene. The CDR3 contains 16 residues. Germline CDR1 SNHLY, CDR2 FYNNEI.

J is TRBJ2-5 and V is TRBV7-7; tentatively, D is TRBD1 (6 bases). The CDR3 contains 13 residues. V lost 5 bases and J lost 5, with 12 bases in between. The germline V gene encodes CDR1 SSHAT and CDR2 FNYEAQ (reference sequence). CDR3 protein: CASSAGVEETQYF. In DNA, the CDR3 is TGTGCCAGCAGCGCAGGGGTGGAGGAGACCCAGTACTTC.